These 10 T cell receptor beta chains came from one sample sequenced in a study of cytomegalovirus exposure and HLA in healthy donors (TCRdb year 2017). Libraries were made using the immunoSEQ multiplex PCR assay. In TCRdb, the immuneACCESS table is reduced to in-frame sequences with V and J assigned. These tables do not hold every clone; where another copy was compared, an unresolved V gene accounts for under half, and the others remain unexplained. The sample includes about 400,000 clones, with 75% to 90% observed a single time. The ten largest make up under 0.95% of the sample. Sequencing used PBMCs. The receptors were sampled from a woman younger than 30 in good health and CMV-seronegative.

The chain links TRBV5-1 to TRBJ1-1; 8 nucleotides agree with TRBD1. Germline trimming cut 4 bases from V and 0 bases from J; bases unmatched to any gene: 5. In germline, CDR1 is SGHRS, CDR2 YFSETQ. CDR3 length: 15 residues. CDR3 in DNA: TGCGCCAGCAGCCATGGACAGGGCATGAACACTGAAGCTTTCTTT. Translating gives CASSHGQGMNTEAFF.

This clone was counted once. V usage is TRBV6-6 and J usage is TRBJ2-1; TRBD1 agrees at 8 bases. CDR1 is MNHNY and CDR2 is SVGAGI in the germline V gene (reference sequence). The CDR3 sequence is 15 residues long. V was pared by 6 bases and J by 7 bases, with 11 bases of the junction left unmatched. DNA of the CDR3: TGTGCCAGCAGAGTGGGCAGGGGGCCCCTAAATGAGCAGTTCTTC. It yields the protein CASRVGRGPLNEQFF.

The chain recombines TRBV30 with TRBJ2-2, with 10 bases matching TRBD1. The CDR3 has 14 amino acids. V dropped 7 bases and J dropped 6; count of bases not matched to a gene: 8. Looked up from germline, CDR1 is GTSNPN and CDR2 is SVGIG (reference sequence). The CDR3 spells CASAGTGVAGELFF. CDR3 nucleotide sequence: TGTGCCTCAGCCGGGACAGGGGTGGCCGGGGAGCTGTTTTTT.

This chain links TRBV5-4 with TRBJ2-7, with TRBD2 matching 10 bases. After removal of 5 bases from V and 2 bases from J, the junction contained 4 bases not matched to a gene. The CDR3 extends over 14 amino acids. The germline V gene has CDR1 SGHNT and CDR2 YYREEE (reference sequence). CDR3 sequence: CASRSGTSAYEQYF. The DNA of the CDR3 is TGTGCCAGCAGATCCGGGACTAGCGCCTACGAGCAGTACTTC.

Remarks on this clone: The same CDR3 can be traced to other DNA sequences in this sample. The V call is TRBV5-1, the J call TRBJ1-2, with 12 bases identical to TRBD1. After removal of 2 bases from V and 8 bases from J, the junction contained 4 bases not matched to a gene. In germline, CDR1 is SGHRS, CDR2 YFSETQ. The CDR3 has 14 amino acids. Written as DNA, the CDR3 is TGCGCCAGCAGCTTAGGGGACAGGGGGCGCGGCTACACCTTC. Protein: CASSLGDRGRGYTF.

The chain is built from TRBV6-1 and TRBJ2-5; D uncertain. The length of the CDR3 is 16 residues. The germline V and J ends were trimmed by 0 bases and 4 bases, with 15 bases remaining between them. Germline V lookup: CDR1 MNHNS, CDR2 SASEGT. CDR3 region: CASSEAETPIRETQYF. The CDR3 DNA reads TGTGCCAGCAGTGAAGCCGAGACACCTATCCGAGAGACCCAGTACTTC.

The chain links TRBV4-1 to TRBJ1-2; the match to TRBD1 covers 7 bases. The V and J ends lost 0 bases and 2 bases, in that order; junction bases with no gene match: 9. CDR1 is MGHRA, CDR2 YSYEKL, per germline. This CDR3 contains 17 residues. CDR3 bases: TGCGCCAGCAGCCAAGAAAGGGACAGTAACCGGAACTATGGCTACACCTTC. This sequence encodes CASSQERDSNRNYGYTF.

J is TRBJ1-1 and V is TRBV2; no definite D call. CDR3 length: 14 amino acids. V gave up 3 bases and J gave up 1 base, with 9 bases separating them. Germline V gene sequence: CDR1 SNHLY, CDR2 FYNNEI. This CDR3 reads CASSDQQKNTEAFF. The CDR3 nucleotides read TGTGCCAGCAGTGACCAACAGAAGAACACTGAAGCTTTCTTT.

This clone was recorded a few times. This chain links TRBV5-4 with TRBJ2-3; D is perhaps TRBD2 (6 bases). CDR3 size: 15 residues. Germline V CDR1 and CDR2: SGHNT, YYREEE (reference sequence). The V end was cut by 5 bases, the J end by 1 base, with 14 bases between. The CDR3 region has the DNA TGTGCCAGCAGTGCAGAAGTAGCGGGCACAGATACGCAGTATTTT. Protein: CASSAEVAGTDTQYF.

This sequence joins TRBV15 and TRBJ2-7; tentative D call: TRBD2 (6 bases). Germline V gene data show CDR1 as LNHNV and CDR2 as YYDKDF (reference sequence). Trimming took off 4 bases at V and 3 bases at J, with 10 bases between the two ends. The CDR3 is 13 residues long. CDR3 sequence: CATSTPGVYEQYF. The CDR3 bases are TGTGCCACCAGCACCCCGGGGGTCTACGAGCAGTACTTC.